This entry lists 18 T cell receptor beta chains sequenced from one sample in a study of OX40 agonist ivuxolimab in advanced cancers. Profiled with immunoSEQ multiplex PCR; TCRdb holds only in-frame clones, not every one. Of around 68,000 clones in the sample, approximately 90% were seen once. The starting material was CD4+ or CD8+ T cells sorted from blood, obtained in a trial of the OX40 agonist ivuxolimab. The receptors were sampled from an adult with an advanced solid tumor such as melanoma, head and neck, liver or kidney cancer.

The V call is TRBV9, the J call TRBJ2-1; 7 bases align to TRBD1. V was clipped by 0 bases and J by 8 bases; unmatched bases: 8. Germline lookup yields CDR1 SGDLS and CDR2 YYNGEE. The CDR3 has 15 residues. The CDR3, as DNA: TGTGCCAGCAGCGTAGGTGACAGGGTTGGACATGAGCAGTTCTTC. Translation gives CASSVGDRVGHEQFF. The variable domain in full, with the rest retrieved from reference TRBV9 and TRBJ2-1, is DSGVTQTPKHLITATGQRVTLRCSPRSGDLSVYWYQQSLDQGLQFLIQYYNGEERAKGNILERFSAQQFPDLHSELNLSSLELGDSALYFCASSVGDRVGHEQFFGPGTRLTVL.

This clone came up a few times. The chain couples TRBV2 to TRBJ1-1; D perhaps matches TRBD1 (5 bases). V shed 7 bases and J shed 1 base, with 10 bases lying between them. The CDR3 consists of 13 residues. The germline CDR1 and CDR2 sequences are SNHLY and FYNNEI. The CDR3 DNA reads TGTGCCAGCATCCGGGACCAGAACACTGAAGCTTTCTTT. Its translation is CASIRDQNTEAFF.

The V and J genes are TRBV29-1 and TRBJ1-3; a weak D match, TRBD1 (6 bases). With 3 bases removed from V and 0 bases from J, the gap between germline ends came to 9 bases. This CDR3 has 14 residues. From germline, CDR1 is SQVTM and CDR2 ANQGSEA. The CDR3 protein is CSVDEGDSGNTIYF. As DNA, the CDR3 is TGCAGCGTTGATGAGGGGGACTCTGGAAACACCATATATTTT.

The rearrangement uses TRBV29-1 and TRBJ2-2; D is undetermined. The CDR3 length is 13 residues. V lost 3 bases and J 1 base, leaving 6 bases between the germline ends. Germline CDR1 is SQVTM and CDR2 is ANQGSEA. The CDR3 spells CSVDDLNTGELFF. The CDR3 DNA reads as TGCAGCGTTGACGATTTGAACACCGGGGAGCTGTTTTTT.

This chain links TRBV5-1 with TRBJ2-3; D is ambiguous. This CDR3 is built from 12 residues. V dropped 2 bases and J dropped 5 bases, with 6 bases sitting between them. Per germline, CDR1 SGHRS and CDR2 YFSETQ. The CDR3 nucleotides are TGCGCCAGCAGCTTCCCCGGAGATACGCAGTATTTT. Translation gives CASSFPGDTQYF.

V usage is TRBV7-6 and J usage is TRBJ2-1; 11 nucleotides agree with TRBD2. The CDR3 length is 15 residues. The germline gives CDR1 SGHVS, CDR2 FNYEAQ. The trim removed 5 bases at V and 3 bases at J, leaving 3 bases unmatched. CDR3 region: CASSALAGVYNEQFF. CDR3 DNA sequence: TGTGCCAGCAGCGCACTAGCGGGGGTCTACAATGAGCAGTTCTTC.

The V call is TRBV16, the J call TRBJ2-1; D ambiguous. Deletions cut 4 bases from V and 2 bases from J, with 9 bases between. Germline assignment: CDR1 KGHSY and CDR2 FQNENV. The CDR3 runs 14 residues. CDR3 coding DNA: TGTGCCAGCAGCCTCCTCGGAACCTACAATGAGCAGTTCTTC. This codes for CASSLLGTYNEQFF. The full variable domain, completed using reference TRBV16 and TRBJ2-1, is GEEVAQTPKHLVRGEGQKAKLYCAPIKGHSYVFWYQQVLKNEFKFLISFQNENVFDETGMPKERFSAKCLPNSPCSLEIQATKLEDSAVYFCASSLLGTYNEQFFGPGTRLTVL.

Here the CDR3 DNA reads TGCAGCGTTGAGGAGATGCAGGAGGCGTCTAGGGGCTACACCTTC. Translated, it gives CSVEEMQEASRGYTF. The gene calls are TRBV29-1 and TRBJ1-2, with unresolved D. Germline V gene data show CDR1 as SQVTM and CDR2 as ANQGSEA. Trimming removed 3 bases at V and 8 bases at J, with 22 bases between. The CDR3 extends over 15 amino acids.

J is TRBJ2-7 and V is TRBV7-9; D gene ambiguous. Germline-derived CDR1 and CDR2 are SEHNR and FQNEAQ (reference sequence). The CDR3 covers 15 residues. The V end was cut by 2 bases, the J end by 5 bases, with 16 bases between. For the CDR3, the DNA is TGTGCCAGCAGCTTATTACGGACGACCTTCAACGAGCAGTACTTC. Translated, it gives CASSLLRTTFNEQYF. The variable domain in full, completed from reference TRBV7-9 and TRBJ2-7, reads DTGVSQNPRHKITKRGQNVTFRCDPISEHNRLYWYRQTLGQGPEFLTYFQNEAQLEKSRLLSDRFSAERPKGSFSTLEIQRTEQGDSAMYLCASSLLRTTFNEQYFGPGTRLTVT.

As regards this clone: One end of the junction fails to match germline, which may point to a read error. The chain carries TRBV7-2 and TRBJ2-7; 12 nucleotides align to TRBD2. Germline lookup yields CDR1 SGHTA and CDR2 FQGNSA. The CDR3 length is 14 residues. CDR3 sequence (DNA): TGTGCCAGCAGTTCATCATGGACTAGCGGGATGGGTGTCTTC. Its protein is CASSSSWTSGMGVF.

The V call is TRBV5-8, the J call TRBJ2-7; 7 bases agree with TRBD1. The V and J ends lost 5 bases and 7 bases, in that order; junction bases with no gene match: 12. Germline V gene sequence: CDR1 SGHTS, CDR2 YDEGEE. The CDR3 is 14 residues long. The DNA for the CDR3 is TGTGCCAGCAGGGTAACAGGGGATAGCTGGGAGCAGTACTTC. This codes for CASRVTGDSWEQYF. The full variable domain, its missing parts supplied by reference TRBV5-8 and TRBJ2-7, is EAGVTQSPTHLIKTRGQQATLRCSPISGHTSVYWYQQALGLGLQFLLWYDEGEERNRGNFPPRFSGRQFPNYSSELNVNALELEDSALYLCASRVTGDSWEQYFGPGTRLTVT.

CDR3 nucleotide sequence: TGTGCCAGCGACACAGGGCTAGGGTATGGCTACACCTTC. Its protein product is CASDTGLGYGYTF. V usage is TRBV5-6 and J usage is TRBJ1-2; possibly TRBD1 for D (6 bases). Germline V gene lookup returns CDR1 SGHDT and CDR2 YYEEEE. V dropped 7 bases and J dropped 5 bases, with 15 bases sitting between them. The CDR3 extends over 13 amino acids.

This chain uses TRBV11-3 with TRBJ2-3; 8 nucleotides match TRBD2. Germline trimming cut 1 base from V and 4 bases from J; bases unmatched to any gene: 7. Germline lookup yields CDR1 SGHNT and CDR2 YENEEA. CDR3 length: 16 amino acids. CDR3 region: CASSLGAGRAPDTQYF. CDR3 in DNA: TGTGCCAGCAGCTTAGGGGCCGGGAGGGCCCCAGATACGCAGTATTTT.

This clone was picked up one time. This rearrangement joins TRBV7-8 to TRBJ1-1; D possibly corresponds to TRBD1 (5 bases). Trimming removed 2 bases at V and 0 bases at J, with 10 bases between. The CDR3 sequence is 15 residues long. Germline V CDR1 and CDR2: SGHVS, FQNEAQ. CDR3 sequence (DNA): TGTGCCAGCAGCTTACTTGGGGGGTTGAACACTGAAGCTTTCTTT. Protein: CASSLLGGLNTEAFF.

This clone was observed once. The chain carries TRBV5-1 and TRBJ2-5; D is ambiguous. The V gene lost 0 bases and the J gene lost 4 bases, with 4 bases spanning the gap. The germline V gene encodes CDR1 SGHRS and CDR2 YFSETQ. The CDR3 contains 12 residues. The CDR3 DNA reads as TGCGCCAGCAGCTTGGATAGAGAGACCCAGTACTTC. Translated, it gives CASSLDRETQYF.

The J gene is TRBJ1-2, the V gene TRBV6-5; D is possibly TRBD1 (5 bases). This CDR3 region has 15 residues. V was clipped by 4 bases and J by 4 bases, with 16 bases between them. From germline, CDR1 is MNHEY and CDR2 SVGAGI. Written as DNA, the CDR3 is TGTGCCAGCAGTTTCCAGAGAGGGGCCCCCTATGGCTACACCTTC. It codes for CASSFQRGAPYGYTF.

This clone showed up just once. The rearrangement joins TRBV6-1 to TRBJ1-1; a possible D gene is TRBD1 (5 bases). The length of the CDR3 is 13 residues. CDR1 is MNHNS and CDR2 is SASEGT in the germline V gene. Trimming removed 6 bases at V and 8 bases at J, with 16 bases between. CDR3 residues: CASSLSGTAEAFF. DNA of the CDR3: TGTGCCAGCAGCCTTTCCGGGACGGCAGAAGCTTTCTTT.

V gene TRBV19 combines with J gene TRBJ1-3, with D perhaps TRBD1 (5 bases). Per germline, CDR1 LNHDA and CDR2 SQIVND (reference sequence). V gave up 11 bases and J gave up 3 bases, with 14 bases separating them. CDR3 length equals 13 residues. The CDR3 bases are TGTGCCGACCGGGCAGGGAATGGAAACACCATATATTTT. It yields the protein CADRAGNGNTIYF.